This record covers a single TCR beta chain. As yet, its antigen is unknown. The CDR3 consists of 15 residues. The germline V and J ends were trimmed by 7 bases and 0 bases, with 13 bases remaining between them. Germline-derived CDR1 and CDR2 are LGHDT and YNNKEL (reference sequence). The data stem from a study of T cells after yellow fever vaccination. Study observations and caveats: Once the booster was given, most primary-vaccination clones reappeared, at approximately 97% for CD4 and 88% for CD8. Contaminating bulk clonotypes could be abundant in FACS-sorted repertoires. Overlap between CD4 and CD8 compartments was detected for a small share of clonotypes.

TCRdb reprocessed the 5' RACE reads via MiXCR and lists one record per CDR3 protein. The top ten hold 18% of the sample, which has more than 350,000 distinct CDR3 sequences, around 10% seen once. The V and J genes are TRBV3-1 and TRBJ2-1, with a tentative D call TRBD1 (5 bases). The specimen was PBMCs, collected on the day of the first yellow fever vaccination. The sequence came from a man in his late teens or twenties who received the YFV17D yellow fever vaccine. DNA of the CDR3: TGTGCCAGCACCCCGACAGTAGCCTCCTACAATGAGCAGTTCTTC. Encoded protein: CASTPTVASYNEQFF.